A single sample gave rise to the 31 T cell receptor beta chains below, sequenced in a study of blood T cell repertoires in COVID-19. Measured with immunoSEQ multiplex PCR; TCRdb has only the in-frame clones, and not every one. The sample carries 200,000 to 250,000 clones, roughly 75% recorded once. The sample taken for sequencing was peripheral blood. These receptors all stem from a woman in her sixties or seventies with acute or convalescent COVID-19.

The CDR3 DNA reads TGTGCCAGCAGCTCCAGCGGGGGGACCTACAATGAGCAGTTCTTC. Its protein product is CASSSSGGTYNEQFF. The rearrangement joins TRBV25-1 to TRBJ2-1; 9 nucleotides line up with TRBD2. V lost 6 bases and J lost 2; bases outside the gene matches: 5. The CDR3 is made up of 15 amino acids. The germline V gene encodes CDR1 MGHDK and CDR2 SYGVNS. Full variable domain (outside the CDR3, taken from reference TRBV25-1 and TRBJ2-1): EADIYQTPRYLVIGTGKKITLECSQTMGHDKMYWYQQDPGMELHLIHYSYGVNSTEKGDLSSESTVSRIRTEHFPLTLESARPSHTSQYLCASSSSGGTYNEQFFGPGTRLTVL.

The CDR3 region is CASSRQTYSNQPQHF. The CDR3 nucleotides read TGTGCCAGCAGCCGACAGACGTATAGCAATCAGCCCCAGCATTTT. V usage is TRBV6-5 and J usage is TRBJ1-5, with a weak D call TRBD1 (5 bases). CDR3 length: 15 amino acids. Germline lookup yields CDR1 MNHEY and CDR2 SVGAGI. The V end lost 6 bases, the J end lost 0 bases, and 12 bases lay between the germline ends.

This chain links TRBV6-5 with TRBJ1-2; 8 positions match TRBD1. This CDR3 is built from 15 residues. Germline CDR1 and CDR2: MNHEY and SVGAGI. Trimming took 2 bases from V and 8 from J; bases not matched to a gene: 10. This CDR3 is CASSYLAGTGNGYTF. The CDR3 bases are TGTGCCAGCAGTTACCTGGCGGGGACAGGCAACGGCTACACCTTC.

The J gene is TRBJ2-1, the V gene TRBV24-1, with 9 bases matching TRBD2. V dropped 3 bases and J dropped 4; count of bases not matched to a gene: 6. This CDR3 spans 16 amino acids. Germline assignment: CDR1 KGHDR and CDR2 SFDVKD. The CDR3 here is CATSDKGGGGYNEQFF. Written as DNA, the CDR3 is TGTGCCACCAGTGATAAAGGCGGGGGGGGGTACAATGAGCAGTTCTTC.

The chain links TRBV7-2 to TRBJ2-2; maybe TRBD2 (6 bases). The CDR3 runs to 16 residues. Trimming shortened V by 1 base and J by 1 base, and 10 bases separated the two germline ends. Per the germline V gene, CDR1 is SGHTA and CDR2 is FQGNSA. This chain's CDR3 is CASSLVGGVNTGELFF. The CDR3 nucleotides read TGTGCCAGCAGCTTAGTCGGCGGGGTGAACACCGGGGAGCTGTTTTTT.

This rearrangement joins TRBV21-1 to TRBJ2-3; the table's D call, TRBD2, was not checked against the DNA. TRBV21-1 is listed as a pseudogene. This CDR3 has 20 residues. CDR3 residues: CASSKALVLAGNSSTDTQYF. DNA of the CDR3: TGTGCCAGCAGCAAAGCTCTAGTACTAGCGGGTAACTCTAGCACAGATACGCAGTATTTT.

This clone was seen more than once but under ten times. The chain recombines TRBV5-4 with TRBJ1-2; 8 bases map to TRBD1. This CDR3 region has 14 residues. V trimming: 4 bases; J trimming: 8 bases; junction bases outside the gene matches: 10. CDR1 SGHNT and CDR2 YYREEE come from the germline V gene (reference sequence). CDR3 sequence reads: CASSTGQGLEGYTF. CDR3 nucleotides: TGTGCCAGCAGCACTGGACAGGGTCTAGAAGGCTACACCTTC.

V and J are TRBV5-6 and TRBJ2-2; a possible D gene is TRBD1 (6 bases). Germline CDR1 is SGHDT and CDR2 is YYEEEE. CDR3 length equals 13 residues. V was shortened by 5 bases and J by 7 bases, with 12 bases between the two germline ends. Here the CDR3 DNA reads TGTGCCAGCAGGCTCAGGGGTCGCGGGGAGCTGTTTTTT. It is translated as CASRLRGRGELFF.

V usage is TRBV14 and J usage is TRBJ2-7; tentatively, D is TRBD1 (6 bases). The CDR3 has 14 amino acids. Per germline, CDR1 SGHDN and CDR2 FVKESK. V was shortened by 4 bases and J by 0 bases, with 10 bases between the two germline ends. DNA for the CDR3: TGTGCCAGCAGCCGAGGGGGTCTCTCCTACGAGCAGTACGTC. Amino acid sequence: CASSRGGLSYEQYV.

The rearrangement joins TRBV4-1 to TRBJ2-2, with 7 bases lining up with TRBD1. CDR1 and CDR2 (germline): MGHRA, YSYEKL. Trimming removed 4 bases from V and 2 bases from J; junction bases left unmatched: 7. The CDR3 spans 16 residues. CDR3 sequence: CASSPHRGSNTGELFF. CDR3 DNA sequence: TGCGCCAGCAGCCCCCACAGGGGCTCAAACACCGGGGAGCTGTTTTTT.

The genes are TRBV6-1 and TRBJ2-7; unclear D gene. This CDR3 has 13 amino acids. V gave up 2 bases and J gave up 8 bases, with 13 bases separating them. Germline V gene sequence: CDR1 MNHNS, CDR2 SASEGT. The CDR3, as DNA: TGTGCCAGCAGTGAAAACCCCTCCGGTCAGCAGTACGTC. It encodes CASSENPSGQQYV.

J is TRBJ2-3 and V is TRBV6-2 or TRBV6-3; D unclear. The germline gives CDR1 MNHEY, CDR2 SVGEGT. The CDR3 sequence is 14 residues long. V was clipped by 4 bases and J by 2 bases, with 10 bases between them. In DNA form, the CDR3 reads TGTGCCAGCAGTTCGCGGTTCCACACAGATACGCAGTATTTT. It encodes CASSSRFHTDTQYF.

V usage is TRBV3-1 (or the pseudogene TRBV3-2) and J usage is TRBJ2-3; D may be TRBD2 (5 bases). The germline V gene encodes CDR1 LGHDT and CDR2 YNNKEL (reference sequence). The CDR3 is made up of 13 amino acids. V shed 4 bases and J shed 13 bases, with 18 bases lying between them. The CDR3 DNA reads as TGTGCCAGCAGCCTTGAGTCCGGGTCCGGGAAGTATTTT. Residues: CASSLESGSGKYF.

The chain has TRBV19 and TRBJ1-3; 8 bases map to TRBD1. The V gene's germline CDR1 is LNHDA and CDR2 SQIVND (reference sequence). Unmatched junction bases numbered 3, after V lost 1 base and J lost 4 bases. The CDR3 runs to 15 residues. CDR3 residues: CASSIGQGSGNTIYF. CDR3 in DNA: TGTGCCAGTAGTATAGGACAGGGGAGCGGAAACACCATATATTTT.

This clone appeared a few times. The CDR3 bases are TGTGCCAGCAGTTACTCGACTCTTTCGGATACGCAGTATTTT. This codes for CASSYSTLSDTQYF. The chain employs TRBV6-6 and TRBJ2-3, with no clear D. CDR3 size: 14 residues. V shed 0 bases and J shed 6 bases, with 10 bases lying between them. CDR1 is MNHNY, CDR2 SVGAGI, per germline (reference sequence).

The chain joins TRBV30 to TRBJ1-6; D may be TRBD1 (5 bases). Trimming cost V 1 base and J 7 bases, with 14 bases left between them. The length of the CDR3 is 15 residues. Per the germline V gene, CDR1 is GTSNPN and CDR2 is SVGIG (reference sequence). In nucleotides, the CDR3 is TGTGCCTGGAGTGATATAGGGGCAGGCAATTCACCCCTCCACTTT. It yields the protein CAWSDIGAGNSPLHF.

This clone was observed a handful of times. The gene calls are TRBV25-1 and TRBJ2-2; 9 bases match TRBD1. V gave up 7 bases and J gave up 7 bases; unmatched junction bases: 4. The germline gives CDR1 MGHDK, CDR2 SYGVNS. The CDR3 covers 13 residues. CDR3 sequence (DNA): TGTGCCAGCAATGGACAGGGGAACGGGGAGCTGTTTTTT. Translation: CASNGQGNGELFF. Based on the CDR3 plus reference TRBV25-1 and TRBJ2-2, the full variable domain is EADIYQTPRYLVIGTGKKITLECSQTMGHDKMYWYQQDPGMELHLIHYSYGVNSTEKGDLSSESTVSRIRTEHFPLTLESARPSHTSQYLCASNGQGNGELFFGEGSRLTVL.

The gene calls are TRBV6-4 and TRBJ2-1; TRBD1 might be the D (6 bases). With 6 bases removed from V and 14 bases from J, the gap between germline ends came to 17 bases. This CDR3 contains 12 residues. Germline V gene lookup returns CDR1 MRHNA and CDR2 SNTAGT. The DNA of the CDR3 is TGTGCCAGCAGACCTACTTTGGGGGCAGAGTTCTTC. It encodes CASRPTLGAEFF.

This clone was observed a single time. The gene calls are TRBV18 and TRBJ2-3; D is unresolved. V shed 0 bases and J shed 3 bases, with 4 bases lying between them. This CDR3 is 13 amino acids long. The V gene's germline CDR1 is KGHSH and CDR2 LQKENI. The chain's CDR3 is CASSPPRTDTQYF. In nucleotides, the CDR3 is TGTGCCAGCTCACCACCTCGTACAGATACGCAGTATTTT.

This CDR3 reads CASSMIGQGAAVDTQYF. The CDR3, as DNA: TGTGCCAGTAGTATGATAGGGCAGGGGGCGGCGGTAGATACGCAGTATTTT. This chain joins TRBV19 and TRBJ2-3; the match to TRBD1 covers 8 bases. Germline V CDR1 and CDR2: LNHDA, SQIVND (reference sequence). V gave up 3 bases and J gave up 5 bases; unmatched junction bases: 13. This CDR3 is built from 17 residues.

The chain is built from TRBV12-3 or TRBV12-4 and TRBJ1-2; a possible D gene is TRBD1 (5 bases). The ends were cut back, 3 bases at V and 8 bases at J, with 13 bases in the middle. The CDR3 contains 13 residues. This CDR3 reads CASSFGQGEGYTF. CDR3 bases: TGTGCCAGCAGTTTCGGTCAGGGTGAGGGCTACACCTTC.

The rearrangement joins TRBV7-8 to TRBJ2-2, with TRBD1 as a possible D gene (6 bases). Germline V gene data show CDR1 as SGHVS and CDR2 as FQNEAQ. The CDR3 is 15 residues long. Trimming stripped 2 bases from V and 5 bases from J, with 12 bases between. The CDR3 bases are TGTGCCAGCAGCTTATGGGGGCGAAAAACCGGGGAGCTGTTTTTT. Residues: CASSLWGRKTGELFF.

The CDR3 sequence: CASSPQSGGAWNEQFF. CDR3 nucleotides: TGCGCCAGCAGTCCCCAAAGCGGGGGGGCGTGGAATGAGCAGTTCTTC. V gene TRBV5-1 combines with J gene TRBJ2-1; 10 nucleotides agree with TRBD2. Trimming took 5 bases from V and 7 from J; bases not matched to a gene: 12. Germline CDR1 and CDR2: SGHRS and YFSETQ. The CDR3 is 16 residues long.

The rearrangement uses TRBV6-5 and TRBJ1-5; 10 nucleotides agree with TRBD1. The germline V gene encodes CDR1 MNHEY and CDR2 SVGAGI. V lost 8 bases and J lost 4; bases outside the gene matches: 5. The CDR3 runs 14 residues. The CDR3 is CASQSGQGNQPQHF. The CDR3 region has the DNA TGTGCCAGCCAATCGGGACAGGGGAATCAGCCCCAGCATTTT.

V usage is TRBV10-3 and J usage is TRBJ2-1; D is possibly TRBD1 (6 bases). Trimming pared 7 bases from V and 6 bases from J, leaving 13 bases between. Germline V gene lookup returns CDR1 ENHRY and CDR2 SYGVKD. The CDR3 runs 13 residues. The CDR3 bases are TGTGCCATCACTGGACAGCTAGCCAATGAGCAGTTCTTC. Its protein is CAITGQLANEQFF.

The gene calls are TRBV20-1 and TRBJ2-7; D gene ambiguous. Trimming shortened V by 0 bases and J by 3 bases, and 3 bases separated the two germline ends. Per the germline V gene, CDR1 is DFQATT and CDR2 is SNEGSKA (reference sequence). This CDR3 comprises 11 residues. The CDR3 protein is CSARDNYEQYF. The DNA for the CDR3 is TGCAGTGCTAGAGACAACTACGAGCAGTACTTC.

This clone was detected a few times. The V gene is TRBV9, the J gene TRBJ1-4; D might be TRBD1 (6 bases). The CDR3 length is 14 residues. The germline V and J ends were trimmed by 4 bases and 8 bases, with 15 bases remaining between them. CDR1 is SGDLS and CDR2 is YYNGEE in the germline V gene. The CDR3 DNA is TGTGCCAGCAGCACGACCCCCCAGGGGGAAAAACTGTTTTTT. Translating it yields CASSTTPQGEKLFF.

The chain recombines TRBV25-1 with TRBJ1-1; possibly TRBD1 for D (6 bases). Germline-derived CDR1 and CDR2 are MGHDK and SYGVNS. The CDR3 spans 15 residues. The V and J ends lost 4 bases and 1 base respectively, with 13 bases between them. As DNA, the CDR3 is TGTGCCAGCAGTGGAGGGAGGGGGAGGAACACTGAAGCTTTCTTT. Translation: CASSGGRGRNTEAFF.

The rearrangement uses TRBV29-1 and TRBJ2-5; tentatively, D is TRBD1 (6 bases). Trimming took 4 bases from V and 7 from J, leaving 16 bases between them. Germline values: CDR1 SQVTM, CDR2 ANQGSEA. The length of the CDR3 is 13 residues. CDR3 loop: CSVGQDTLGTQYF. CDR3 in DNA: TGCAGCGTTGGACAGGACACCCTGGGGACCCAGTACTTC. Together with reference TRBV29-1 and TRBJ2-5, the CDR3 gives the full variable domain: SAVISQKPSRDICQRGTSLTIQCQVDSQVTMMFWYRQQPGQSLTLIATANQGSEATYESGFVIDKFPISRPNLTFSTLTVSNMSPEDSSIYLCSVGQDTLGTQYFGPGTRLLVL.

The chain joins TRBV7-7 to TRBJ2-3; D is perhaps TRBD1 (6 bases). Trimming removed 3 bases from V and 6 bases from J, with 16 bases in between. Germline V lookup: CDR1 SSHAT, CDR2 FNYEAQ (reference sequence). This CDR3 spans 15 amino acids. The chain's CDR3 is CASSFMPGARDTQYF. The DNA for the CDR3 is TGTGCCAGCAGCTTCATGCCAGGGGCACGGGATACGCAGTATTTT.

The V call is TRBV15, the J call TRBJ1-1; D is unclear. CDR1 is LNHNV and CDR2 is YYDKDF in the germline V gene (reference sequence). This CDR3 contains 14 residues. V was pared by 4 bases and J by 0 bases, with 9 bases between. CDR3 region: CATSTRELNTEAFF. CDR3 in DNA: TGTGCCACCAGCACGAGGGAATTGAACACTGAAGCTTTCTTT.